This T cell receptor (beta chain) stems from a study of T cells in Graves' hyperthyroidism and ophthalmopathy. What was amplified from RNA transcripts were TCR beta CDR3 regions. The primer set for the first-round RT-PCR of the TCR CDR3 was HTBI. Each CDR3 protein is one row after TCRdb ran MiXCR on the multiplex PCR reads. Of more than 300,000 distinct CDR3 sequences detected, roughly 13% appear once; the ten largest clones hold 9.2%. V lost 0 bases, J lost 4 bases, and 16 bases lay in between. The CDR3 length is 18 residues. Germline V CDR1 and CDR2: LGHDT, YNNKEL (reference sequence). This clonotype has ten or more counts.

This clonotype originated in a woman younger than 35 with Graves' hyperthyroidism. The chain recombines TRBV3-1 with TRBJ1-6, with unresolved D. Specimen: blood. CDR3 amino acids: CASSQDSGDLSYNSPLHF. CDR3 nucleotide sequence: TGTGCCAGCAGCCAAGACTCCGGAGACTTGTCGTATAATTCACCCCTCCACTTT.